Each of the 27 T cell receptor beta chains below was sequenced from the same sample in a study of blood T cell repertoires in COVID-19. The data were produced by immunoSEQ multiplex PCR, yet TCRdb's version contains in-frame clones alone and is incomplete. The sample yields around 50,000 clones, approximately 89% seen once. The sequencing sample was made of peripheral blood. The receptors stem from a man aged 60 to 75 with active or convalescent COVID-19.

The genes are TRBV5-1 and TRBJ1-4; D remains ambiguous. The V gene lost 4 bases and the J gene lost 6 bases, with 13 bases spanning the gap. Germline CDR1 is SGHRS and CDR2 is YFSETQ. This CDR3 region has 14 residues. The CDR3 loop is CASSPAPGDEKLFF. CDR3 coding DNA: TGCGCCAGCAGCCCGGCCCCGGGTGATGAAAAACTGTTTTTT. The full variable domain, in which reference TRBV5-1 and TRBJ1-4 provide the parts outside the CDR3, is KAGVTQTPRYLIKTRGQQVTLSCSPISGHRSVSWYQQTPGQGLQFLFEYFSETQRNKGNFPGRFSGRQFSNSRSEMNVSTLELGDSALYLCASSPAPGDEKLFFGSGTQLSVL.

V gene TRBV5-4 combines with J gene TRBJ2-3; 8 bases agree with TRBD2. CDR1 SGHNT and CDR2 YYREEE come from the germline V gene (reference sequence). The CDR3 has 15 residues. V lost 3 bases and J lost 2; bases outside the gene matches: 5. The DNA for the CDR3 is TGTGCCAGCAGCTCAGGAGCGGGGGACACAGATACGCAGTATTTT. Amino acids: CASSSGAGDTDTQYF.

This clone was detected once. CDR3 sequence (DNA): TGTGCCCTGGGCCCTCGGGGTGAGCAGTTCTTC. Protein: CALGPRGEQFF. The rearrangement joins TRBV27 to TRBJ2-1; perhaps TRBD2 as D (5 bases). The V and J ends lost 11 bases and 9 bases respectively, with 14 bases between them. The germline gives CDR1 MNHEY, CDR2 SMNVEV (reference sequence). This CDR3 is 11 amino acids long.

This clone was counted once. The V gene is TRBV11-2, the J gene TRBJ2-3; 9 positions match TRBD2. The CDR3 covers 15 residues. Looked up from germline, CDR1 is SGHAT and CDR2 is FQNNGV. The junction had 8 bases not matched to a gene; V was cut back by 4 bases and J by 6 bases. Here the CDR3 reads CASSSSGLAGDTQYF. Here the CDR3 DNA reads TGTGCCAGCAGCTCCTCGGGACTAGCCGGTGATACGCAGTATTTT.

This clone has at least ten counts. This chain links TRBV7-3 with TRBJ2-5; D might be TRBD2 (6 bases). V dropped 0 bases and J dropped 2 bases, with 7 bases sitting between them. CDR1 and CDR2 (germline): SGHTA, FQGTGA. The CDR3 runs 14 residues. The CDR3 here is CASSLTGGQETQYF. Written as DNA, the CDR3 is TGTGCCAGCAGCTTAACCGGGGGACAAGAGACCCAGTACTTC.

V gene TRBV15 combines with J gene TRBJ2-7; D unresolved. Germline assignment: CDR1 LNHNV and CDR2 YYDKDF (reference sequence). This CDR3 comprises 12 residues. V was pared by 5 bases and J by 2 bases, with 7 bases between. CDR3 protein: CATSLGPYEQYF. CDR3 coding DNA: TGTGCCACCAGCCTGGGCCCCTACGAGCAGTACTTC.

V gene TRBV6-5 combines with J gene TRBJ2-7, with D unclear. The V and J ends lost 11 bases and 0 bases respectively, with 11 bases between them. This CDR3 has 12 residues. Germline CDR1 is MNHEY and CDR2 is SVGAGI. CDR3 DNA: TGTGCCCGCCCCGGTCGCTCCTACGAGCAGTACTTC. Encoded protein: CARPGRSYEQYF.

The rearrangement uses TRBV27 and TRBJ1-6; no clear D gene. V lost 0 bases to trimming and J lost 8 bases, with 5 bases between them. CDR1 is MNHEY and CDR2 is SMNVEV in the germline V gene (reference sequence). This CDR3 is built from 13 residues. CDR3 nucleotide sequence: TGTGCCAGCAGTTTATCCCCCTATTCACCCCTCCACTTT. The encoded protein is CASSLSPYSPLHF.

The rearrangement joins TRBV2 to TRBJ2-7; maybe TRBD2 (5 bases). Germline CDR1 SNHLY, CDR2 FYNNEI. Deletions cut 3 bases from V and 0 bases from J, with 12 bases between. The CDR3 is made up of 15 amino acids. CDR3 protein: CASSDDGGSSYEQYF. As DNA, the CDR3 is TGTGCCAGCAGTGATGATGGAGGAAGCTCCTACGAGCAGTACTTC.

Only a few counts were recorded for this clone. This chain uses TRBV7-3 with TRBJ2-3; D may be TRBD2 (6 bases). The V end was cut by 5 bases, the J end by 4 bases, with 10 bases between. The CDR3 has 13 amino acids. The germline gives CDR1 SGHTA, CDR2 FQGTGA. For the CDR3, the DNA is TGTGCCAGCAGCCGGCGGGGCCCAGATACGCAGTATTTT. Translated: CASSRRGPDTQYF.

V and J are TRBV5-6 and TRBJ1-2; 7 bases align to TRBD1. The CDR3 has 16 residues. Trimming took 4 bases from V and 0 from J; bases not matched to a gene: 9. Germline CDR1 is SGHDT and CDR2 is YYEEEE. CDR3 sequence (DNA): TGTGCCAGCAGCCGAGACCGGACAGGAGCTAACTATGGCTACACCTTC. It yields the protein CASSRDRTGANYGYTF.

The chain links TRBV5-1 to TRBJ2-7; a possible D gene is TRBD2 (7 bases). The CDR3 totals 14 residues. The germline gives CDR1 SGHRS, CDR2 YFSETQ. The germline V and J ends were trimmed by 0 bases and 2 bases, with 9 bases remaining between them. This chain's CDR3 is CASSLGGGTYEQYF. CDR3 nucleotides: TGCGCCAGCAGCTTGGGCGGGGGCACCTACGAGCAGTACTTC.

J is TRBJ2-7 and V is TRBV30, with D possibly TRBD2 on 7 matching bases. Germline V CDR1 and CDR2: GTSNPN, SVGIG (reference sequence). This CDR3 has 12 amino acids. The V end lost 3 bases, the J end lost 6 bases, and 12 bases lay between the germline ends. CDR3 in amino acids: CAWSRGASEQYF. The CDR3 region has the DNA TGTGCCTGGAGCCGGGGGGCATCCGAGCAGTACTTC.

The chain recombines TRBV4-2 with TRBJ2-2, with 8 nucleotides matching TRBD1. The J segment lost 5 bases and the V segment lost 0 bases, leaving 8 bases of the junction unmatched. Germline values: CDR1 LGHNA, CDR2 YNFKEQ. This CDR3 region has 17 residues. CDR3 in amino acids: CASSQDWSGGVTGELFF. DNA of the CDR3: TGTGCCAGCAGCCAAGATTGGTCAGGGGGCGTTACCGGGGAGCTGTTTTTT.

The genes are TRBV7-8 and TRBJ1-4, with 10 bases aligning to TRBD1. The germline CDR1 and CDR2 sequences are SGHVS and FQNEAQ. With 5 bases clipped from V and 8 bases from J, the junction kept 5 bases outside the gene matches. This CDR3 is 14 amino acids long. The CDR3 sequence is CASSPGQGREKLFF. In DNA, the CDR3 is TGTGCCAGCAGCCCGGGACAGGGGAGGGAAAAACTGTTTTTT.

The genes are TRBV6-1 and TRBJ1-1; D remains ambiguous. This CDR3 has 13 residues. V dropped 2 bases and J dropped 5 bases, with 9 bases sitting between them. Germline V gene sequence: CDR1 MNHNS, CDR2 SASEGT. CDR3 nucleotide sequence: TGTGCCAGCAGTGAAATCCTTCGGACTGAAGCTTTCTTT. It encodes CASSEILRTEAFF.

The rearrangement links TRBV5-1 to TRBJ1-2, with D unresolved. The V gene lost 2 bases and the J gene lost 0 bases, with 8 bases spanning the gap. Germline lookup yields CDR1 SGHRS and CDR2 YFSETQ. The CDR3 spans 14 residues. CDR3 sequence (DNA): TGCGCCAGCAGCTTTCCGGGATCTAACTATGGCTACACCTTC. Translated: CASSFPGSNYGYTF. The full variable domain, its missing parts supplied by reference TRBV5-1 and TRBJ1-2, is KAGVTQTPRYLIKTRGQQVTLSCSPISGHRSVSWYQQTPGQGLQFLFEYFSETQRNKGNFPGRFSGRQFSNSRSEMNVSTLELGDSALYLCASSFPGSNYGYTFGSGTRLTVV.

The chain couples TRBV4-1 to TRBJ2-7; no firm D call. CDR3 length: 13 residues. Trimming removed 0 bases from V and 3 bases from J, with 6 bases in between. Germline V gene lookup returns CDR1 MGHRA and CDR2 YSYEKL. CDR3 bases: TGCGCCAGCAGCCAAGATTTAGTCTACGAGCAGTACTTC. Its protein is CASSQDLVYEQYF.

The CDR3 sequence: CASSFLAQETQYF. CDR3 nucleotide sequence: TGTGCCAGCAGCTTCCTGGCTCAAGAGACCCAGTACTTC. This chain uses TRBV7-9 with TRBJ2-5; D remains unclear. In germline, CDR1 is SEHNR, CDR2 FQNEAQ (reference sequence). Trimming left V 3 bases short and J 2 bases short, with 7 bases between. The CDR3 length is 13 residues.

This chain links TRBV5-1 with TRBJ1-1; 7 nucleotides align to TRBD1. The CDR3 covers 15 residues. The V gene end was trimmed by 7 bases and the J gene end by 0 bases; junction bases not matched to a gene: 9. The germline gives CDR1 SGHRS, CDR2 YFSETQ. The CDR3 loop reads CASQRTGLVNTEAFF. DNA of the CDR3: TGCGCCAGCCAACGGACAGGTTTGGTGAACACTGAAGCTTTCTTT.

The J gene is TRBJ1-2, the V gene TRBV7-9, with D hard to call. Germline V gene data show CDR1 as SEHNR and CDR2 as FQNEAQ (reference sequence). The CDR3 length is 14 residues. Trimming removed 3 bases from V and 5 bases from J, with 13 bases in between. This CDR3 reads CASSLKEGGYGYTF. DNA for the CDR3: TGTGCCAGCAGCTTGAAGGAGGGAGGGTATGGCTACACCTTC.

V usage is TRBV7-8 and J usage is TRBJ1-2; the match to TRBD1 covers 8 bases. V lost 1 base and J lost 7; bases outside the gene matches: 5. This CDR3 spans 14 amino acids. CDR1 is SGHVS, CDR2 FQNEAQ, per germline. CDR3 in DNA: TGTGCCAGCAGCTTAGTCCCAGGGGGCTCTGGCTACACCTTC. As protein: CASSLVPGGSGYTF.

CDR3 nucleotide sequence: TGCGCCAGCAGCACCGGACAGGGACAGGAGACCCAGTACTTC. Its protein is CASSTGQGQETQYF. J is TRBJ2-5 and V is TRBV5-1; 8 bases map to TRBD1. This CDR3 comprises 14 residues. V trimming: 4 bases; J trimming: 5 bases; junction bases outside the gene matches: 7. CDR1 SGHRS and CDR2 YFSETQ come from the germline V gene.

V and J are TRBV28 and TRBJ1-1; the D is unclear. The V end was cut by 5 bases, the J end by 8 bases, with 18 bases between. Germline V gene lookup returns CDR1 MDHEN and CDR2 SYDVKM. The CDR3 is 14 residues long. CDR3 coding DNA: TGTGCCAGCAGTACAATGGGAGGGCCTGGCGAAGCTTTCTTT. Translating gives CASSTMGGPGEAFF.

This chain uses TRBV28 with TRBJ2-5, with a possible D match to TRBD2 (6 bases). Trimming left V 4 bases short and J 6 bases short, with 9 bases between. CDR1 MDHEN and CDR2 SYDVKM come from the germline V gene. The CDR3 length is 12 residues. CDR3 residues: CASSWAGQTQYF. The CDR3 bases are TGTGCCAGCAGTTGGGCGGGGCAGACCCAGTACTTC.

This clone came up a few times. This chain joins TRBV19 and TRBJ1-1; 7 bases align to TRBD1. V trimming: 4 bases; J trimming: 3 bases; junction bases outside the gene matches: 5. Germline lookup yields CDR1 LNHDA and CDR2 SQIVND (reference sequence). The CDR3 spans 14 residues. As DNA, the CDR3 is TGTGCCAGTAGTACGACAGGGTATCACACTGAAGCTTTCTTT. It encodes CASSTTGYHTEAFF.

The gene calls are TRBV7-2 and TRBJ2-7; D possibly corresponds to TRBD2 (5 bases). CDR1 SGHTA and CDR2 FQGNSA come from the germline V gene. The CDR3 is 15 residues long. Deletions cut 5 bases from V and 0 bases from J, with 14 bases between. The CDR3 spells CASSRPGKPSYEQYF. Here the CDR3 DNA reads TGTGCCAGCAGCAGACCGGGGAAACCCTCCTACGAGCAGTACTTC.